This TCR beta chain was sequenced in a study of cytomegalovirus exposure and HLA in healthy donors. Study-level points and caveats: The study flagged some 180 TCR beta chains as cytomegalovirus-associated. TCR beta chains associated with HLA were, in a later analysis, more clonally expanded than equally common others.

Primers: 60 Vbeta forward and 13 Jbeta reverse. Generated by immunoSEQ multiplex PCR, the TCRdb table keeps only in-frame clones and is missing some. The repertoire holds some 62,000 clones, with approximately 87% as singletons. Comments on this clone: Its target is unknown.

Germline V gene lookup returns CDR1 SGHDN and CDR2 FVKESK. Unmatched junction bases numbered 5, after V lost 4 bases and J lost 6 bases. CDR3 length: 15 amino acids. Those who donated were healthy bone marrow donors. There were likely unrecorded immune exposures, though donors were nominally healthy when sampled. The clonotype was recovered from a man younger than 30 in good health and CMV-seronegative. Sequencing was performed on PBMCs. This rearrangement joins TRBV14 to TRBJ1-6; 8 bases agree with TRBD1. The CDR3 DNA is TGTGCCAGCAGCCTTCAGGGGGCGGGTAATTCACCCCTCCACTTT. Translated, it gives CASSLQGAGNSPLHF.